This T cell receptor beta chain emerged from a study of neoadjuvant anti-PD-1 for oral cavity cancer. Most PBMC samples had around 0.5 ug input DNA in six replicates. Clones were sequenced by immunoSEQ multiplex PCR, and TCRdb holds only the in-frame ones, with some missing. The sample lists 15,000 to 20,000 clones; 65% to 75% were seen once. Stage II-IVA oral cavity squamous cell carcinoma was new and untreated by systemic or radiation therapy. No culture or expansion preceded analysis of these blood cells. Trimming removed 3 bases at V and 6 bases at J, with 21 bases between. CDR3 length: 17 residues. Germline V lookup: CDR1 WSHSY, CDR2 SAAADI.

The sequencing here drew on PBMCs, taken before nivolumab (anti-PD-1) treatment. The chain recombines TRBV10-2 with TRBJ2-1, with unresolved D. The clonotype originates from a person aged 35-79 years with oral cavity squamous cell carcinoma. DNA for the CDR3: TGCGCCAGCAGTGACCTCCCCCCTACCGGGCGATCCAATGAGCAGTTCTTC. Translating gives CASSDLPPTGRSNEQFF.